This T cell receptor beta chain was documented in a study of T cell responses to AZD1222 COVID-19 vaccine. Assay: immunoSEQ multiplex PCR; the TCRdb copy retains only in-frame clones and omits some. The data contain some 71,000 clones, 65% to 85% of them singletons. The germline CDR1 and CDR2 sequences are MGHRA and YSYEKL. The ends were cut back, 4 bases at V and 8 bases at J, with 5 bases in the middle. The CDR3 is 11 amino acids. The V and J genes are TRBV4-1 and TRBJ2-2; tentative D call: TRBD2 (5 bases). This receptor was taken from an adult in good health. Sequences were derived from peripheral blood, sampled on day 0 of AZD1222 vaccination. The CDR3 bases are TGCGCCAGCAGCCCGGGGGGGGAGCTGTTTTTT. It is translated as CASSPGGELFF.